These 24 T cell receptor beta chains were all obtained from the same sample, sequenced in a study of neurological immune-mediated disorders. TCRdb passed the 5' RACE reads through MiXCR, listing each CDR3 protein once. This table holds 55,000 to 70,000 distinct CDR3 sequences, about 3% found once. Sequenced material: PBMCs. These receptors all stem from a woman aged 45-60 years with multiple sclerosis.

In its sample, this clonotype was seen many times. CDR3 region: CASSPGDRQEDEQFF. CDR3 DNA sequence: TGTGCCAGCAGCCCCGGGGACCGCCAAGAGGATGAGCAGTTCTTC. J is TRBJ2-1 and V is TRBV4-2, with D possibly called TRBD1 or TRBD2 (5 bases each). Trimming took 4 bases from V and 8 from J, leaving 18 bases between them. CDR1 and CDR2 from the germline V gene are LGHNA and YNFKEQ. CDR3 length: 15 residues.

This clonotype was seen at least ten times. This chain connects TRBV7-6 to TRBJ2-1, with D unresolved. This CDR3 contains 11 residues. Germline loops: CDR1 SGHVS, CDR2 FNYEAQ. The V end was cut by 5 bases, the J end by 10 bases, with 9 bases between. This CDR3 reads CASSPLTEQFF. The CDR3 DNA is TGTGCCAGCAGCCCCCTAACCGAGCAGTTCTTC.

The chain combines TRBV5-1 with TRBJ2-1, with TRBD1 matching 7 bases. This CDR3 contains 15 residues. The germline CDR1 and CDR2 sequences are SGHRS and YFSETQ. The J segment lost 2 bases and the V segment lost 4 bases, leaving 6 bases of the junction unmatched. CDR3: CASSHTDRAYNEQFF. CDR3 DNA sequence: TGCGCCAGCAGCCATACCGACAGGGCCTACAATGAGCAGTTCTTC.

This clonotype has just a few counts. A single base separates this from a much larger clone, so it may be a read error. The CDR3 bases are TGTGCCAACAGCCAACATGGTAGCGGCTACGAGCAGTACTTC. Residues: CANSQHGSGYEQYF. V and J are TRBV3-1 and TRBJ2-7; maybe TRBD2 (6 bases). Germline assignment: CDR1 LGHDT and CDR2 YNNKEL (reference sequence). The CDR3 loop spans 14 amino acids.

This clonotype appeared many times. The chain combines TRBV7-2 with TRBJ2-7; weak D call: TRBD1 (6 bases). Germline lookup yields CDR1 SGHTA and CDR2 FQGNSA. CDR3 length equals 14 residues. Trimming stripped 2 bases from V and 1 base from J, with 9 bases between. CDR3 nucleotide sequence: TGTGCCAGCAGCTTACGGGACACATCCTACGAGCAGTACTTC. It encodes CASSLRDTSYEQYF.

This clonotype occurred many times. The rearrangement links TRBV29-1 to TRBJ2-7; D gene ambiguous. Germline V CDR1 and CDR2: SQVTM, ANQGSEA. V dropped 1 base and J dropped 4 bases, with 8 bases sitting between them. The CDR3 sequence is 12 residues long. The CDR3 nucleotides read TGCAGCGTTGAAGGCGCGAGGTACGAGCAGTACTTC. This codes for CSVEGARYEQYF.

The table lists this clonotype with many counts. The genes are TRBV12-3 or TRBV12-4 and TRBJ1-2; TRBD1 aligns across 7 bases. The CDR3 sequence is 14 residues long. With 5 bases clipped from V and 4 bases from J, the junction kept 7 bases outside the gene matches. As DNA, the CDR3 is TGTGCCAGCAGTCCGGGACAGTCCCTCTATGGCTACACCTTC. It yields the protein CASSPGQSLYGYTF.

In its sample, this clonotype was seen many times. V is TRBV28 and J is TRBJ2-1; D ambiguous. Germline loops: CDR1 MDHEN, CDR2 SYDVKM. V lost 5 bases to trimming and J lost 3 bases, with 11 bases between them. CDR3 length equals 14 residues. CDR3 nucleotides: TGTGCCAGCAGTCCTCGCCACAGCTACAATGAGCAGTTCTTC. This codes for CASSPRHSYNEQFF. The variable domain in full, with the rest retrieved from reference TRBV28 and TRBJ2-1, is DVKVTQSSRYLVKRTGEKVFLECVQDMDHENMFWYRQDPGLGLRLIYFSYDVKMKEKGDIPEGYSVSREKKERFSLILESASTNQTSMYLCASSPRHSYNEQFFGPGTRLTVL.

In this sample, this clonotype turned up many times. This chain links TRBV10-3 with TRBJ2-3; 8 positions agree with TRBD2. CDR3 length equals 14 residues. The germline gives CDR1 ENHRY, CDR2 SYGVKD. Germline trimming cut 11 bases from V and 6 bases from J; bases unmatched to any gene: 13. The CDR3 loop reads CAASGRGGDDTQYF. The DNA of the CDR3 is TGTGCCGCCTCAGGACGGGGGGGAGACGATACGCAGTATTTT.

Many counts were recorded for this clonotype. V usage is TRBV10-3 and J usage is TRBJ1-6, with 8 bases matching TRBD1. From germline, CDR1 is ENHRY and CDR2 SYGVKD. The CDR3 is 15 residues long. J was trimmed by 8 bases and V by 3 bases; bases with no gene match: 6. CDR3 sequence: CAISDPTGADSPLHF. For the CDR3, the DNA is TGTGCCATCAGTGATCCGACAGGGGCTGATTCACCCCTCCACTTT.

This clonotype was observed many times. The chain couples TRBV4-3 to TRBJ1-2; D might be TRBD1 (6 bases). The CDR3 length is 13 residues. The germline V gene has CDR1 LGHNA and CDR2 YSLEER. The V end lost 4 bases, the J end lost 8 bases, and 14 bases lay between the germline ends. The CDR3 protein is CASSRLGGDGYTF. As DNA, the CDR3 is TGCGCCAGCAGCCGCCTAGGGGGGGACGGCTACACCTTC.

This clonotype was seen many times. This chain connects TRBV7-2 to TRBJ1-2; TRBD1 aligns across 8 bases. CDR1 is SGHTA and CDR2 is FQGNSA in the germline V gene. CDR3 length: 14 amino acids. The trim removed 1 base at V and 8 bases at J, leaving 6 bases unmatched. The CDR3 sequence: CASSLGQGAVGYTF. The CDR3, as DNA: TGTGCCAGCAGCTTAGGGCAGGGGGCGGTAGGCTACACCTTC.

A few counts support this clonotype. The rearrangement links TRBV5-1 to TRBJ2-1, with D perhaps TRBD2 (5 bases). Per germline, CDR1 SGHRS and CDR2 YFSETQ. Trimming removed 4 bases from V and 5 bases from J, with 10 bases in between. CDR3 size: 13 residues. The CDR3 is CASSQSGNNEQFF. CDR3 in DNA: TGCGCCAGCAGCCAATCGGGGAACAATGAGCAGTTCTTC.

This clonotype was detected many times. The V and J genes are TRBV27 and TRBJ1-1; TRBD1 might be the D (5 bases). Trimming took off 5 bases at V and 7 bases at J, with 20 bases between the two ends. Germline V gene sequence: CDR1 MNHEY, CDR2 SMNVEV (reference sequence). The CDR3 is 15 amino acids. CDR3 region: CASSTRTGTYIEAFF. The CDR3 bases are TGTGCCAGCAGTACTCGAACCGGGACGTACATTGAAGCTTTCTTT.

This clonotype was counted ten times or more. The rearrangement uses TRBV6-1 and TRBJ2-7, with 7 nucleotides matching TRBD1. V was pared by 4 bases and J by 1 base, with 4 bases of the junction left unmatched. The length of the CDR3 is 14 residues. Germline V gives CDR1 MNHNS, CDR2 SASEGT. CDR3 protein: CASSARQGSYEQYV. DNA for the CDR3: TGTGCCAGCAGTGCTAGACAGGGTTCCTACGAGCAGTACGTC.

In regard to this clonotype: A much larger clone differs from this one at a single base, so this may be a read error. The rearrangement uses TRBV7-8 and TRBJ1-6; a possible D gene is TRBD1 (5 bases). From germline, CDR1 is SGHVS and CDR2 FQNEAQ. CDR3 length equals 18 residues. CDR3 coding DNA: TGTGCCAGCAGCTTAGGGCAGGGCGGAAGCTCCTATAATTCACCCCTCAACTTT. It codes for CASSLGQGGSSYNSPLNF.

The table lists this clonotype with many counts. J is TRBJ2-1 and V is TRBV20-1, with 7 bases matching TRBD1. CDR1 and CDR2 (germline): DFQATT, SNEGSKA (reference sequence). V shed 4 bases, J shed 6 bases, and the junction held 3 bases outside the gene matches. The CDR3 sequence is 12 residues long. Here the CDR3 DNA reads TGCAGTGCTAACCGGGACAGCAATGAGCAGTTCTTC. It codes for CSANRDSNEQFF.

This clonotype was seen at least ten times. V and J are TRBV20-1 and TRBJ1-2, with TRBD1 identical over 7 bases. CDR1 and CDR2 (germline): DFQATT, SNEGSKA (reference sequence). J lost 7 bases, V lost 0 bases, and 8 bases had no gene match. CDR3 length: 14 amino acids. The CDR3 DNA sequence: TGCAGTGCTAGAGATGGGAGGGGGCCGAGTGGCTACACCTTC. Translated: CSARDGRGPSGYTF.

The table lists this clonotype with many counts. This sequence joins TRBV7-9 and TRBJ2-3, with D tentatively TRBD2 (6 bases). V lost 3 bases and J 1 base, leaving 11 bases between the germline ends. The CDR3 length is 15 residues. Germline V CDR1 and CDR2: SEHNR, FQNEAQ (reference sequence). The CDR3 sequence is CASSFAGTGTDTQYF. The DNA of the CDR3 is TGTGCCAGCAGCTTCGCGGGGACTGGCACAGATACGCAGTATTTT.

This clonotype was counted at least ten times. This rearrangement joins TRBV12-3 or TRBV12-4 to TRBJ2-2, with no clear D. The CDR3 extends over 14 amino acids. V was trimmed by 6 bases and J by 7 bases, leaving 15 bases between them. The CDR3 loop is CASSPSRAGGELFF. CDR3 nucleotides: TGTGCCAGCAGCCCCAGTCGGGCCGGCGGGGAGCTGTTTTTT.

At least ten counts were recorded for this clonotype. This chain joins TRBV5-1 and TRBJ1-5; TRBD1 is a possible D gene (5 bases). Trimming cost V 0 bases and J 6 bases, with 7 bases left between them. The CDR3 consists of 13 residues. CDR1 and CDR2 (germline): SGHRS, YFSETQ. The CDR3 here is CASSLGQSQPQHF. CDR3 bases: TGCGCCAGCAGCTTGGGACAGAGTCAGCCCCAGCATTTT.

This clonotype was seen many times. This chain connects TRBV28 to TRBJ1-1; tentatively, D is TRBD1 (5 bases). V lost 7 bases, J lost 1 base, and 7 bases lay in between. Per the germline V gene, CDR1 is MDHEN and CDR2 is SYDVKM. The CDR3 loop spans 12 amino acids. The CDR3 here is CASNGGNTEAFF. CDR3 coding DNA: TGTGCCAGCAACGGGGGGAACACTGAAGCTTTCTTT.

This clonotype appeared many times. The gene calls are TRBV12-3 or TRBV12-4 and TRBJ2-3; a possible D gene is TRBD1 (6 bases). The CDR3 is made up of 15 amino acids. The V end lost 7 bases, the J end lost 4 bases, and 18 bases lay between the germline ends. In nucleotides, the CDR3 is TGTGCCAGCATTTCCGTCAGAGGGGGTGCAGATACGCAGTATTTT. This translates into CASISVRGGADTQYF.

Ten or more counts support this clonotype. The chain uses TRBV2 and TRBJ2-1, with 12 bases that match TRBD2. The length of the CDR3 is 14 residues. Germline lookup yields CDR1 SNHLY and CDR2 FYNNEI. V dropped 7 bases and J dropped 11; count of bases not matched to a gene: 9. The CDR3 sequence is CASMPASGGAKQFF. The DNA for the CDR3 is TGTGCCAGCATGCCGGCTAGCGGGGGGGCAAAGCAGTTCTTC.